Below, one T cell receptor beta chain is given with its context. Its target is unknown. The source of the sample is a study of cytomegalovirus exposure and HLA in healthy donors. Study background: Early released data had around 89 million unique TCRs, all coming from HLA-typed donors.

Looked up from germline, CDR1 is SGDLS and CDR2 is YYNGEE. CDR3 size: 16 residues. The ends lost 4 bases at V and 2 bases at J; junction bases unmatched: 11. PCR employed 60 Vbeta and 13 Jbeta primers. Some clones are missing from TCRdb's copy, which holds only in-frame ones; the method was immunoSEQ multiplex PCR. Counted here are roughly 190,000 clones, around 75% occurring once; the ten biggest clones make up around 1.9%. Study-wide findings and caveats: For most TCR beta V segments, an earlier analysis put the productive rate at about 90% or about 30% of the time. Further analysis, carried out later, found HLA-associated TCR beta chains more clonally expanded than equally common other chains.

What was sequenced was PBMCs. The sequence derives from a woman aged 30 to 39 in good health and CMV-seronegative. The rearrangement links TRBV9 to TRBJ2-7, with 8 nucleotides matching TRBD1. CDR3 sequence (DNA): TGTGCCAGCAGCCCTCCGACAGGGGTGCTACCCTACGAGCAGTACTTC. Protein: CASSPPTGVLPYEQYF. The full variable domain, rest sourced from reference TRBV9 and TRBJ2-7, is DSGVTQTPKHLITATGQRVTLRCSPRSGDLSVYWYQQSLDQGLQFLIQYYNGEERAKGNILERFSAQQFPDLHSELNLSSLELGDSALYFCASSPPTGVLPYEQYFGPGTRLTVT.